These 3 T cell receptor beta chains originate from one sample sequenced in a study of beta chain features in type 1 diabetes. The whole isolated RNA underwent reverse transcription, so sequencing captured expressed TCRB transcripts. Using immunoSEQ multiplex PCR, the repertoire was profiled, and TCRdb retains in-frame clones only, with some absent. The sample has 250,000 to 350,000 clones, 14% seen once. The sample taken for sequencing was central memory CD4+ T cells from blood. These receptors were taken from a man aged 25-45 years in good health.

Many counts were recorded for this clone. The chain uses TRBV7-9 and TRBJ1-2; TRBD1 matches 7 bases. CDR1 is SEHNR and CDR2 is FQNEAQ in the germline V gene (reference sequence). With 5 bases clipped from V and 4 bases from J, the junction kept 7 bases outside the gene matches. CDR3 length: 14 residues. The CDR3 region is CASSRGRDSYGYTF. The CDR3 coding sequence is TGTGCCAGCAGCCGGGGGAGGGACAGCTATGGCTACACCTTC.

J is TRBJ2-3 and V is TRBV27; TRBD2 aligns across 7 bases. Germline CDR1 MNHEY, CDR2 SMNVEV (reference sequence). Unmatched junction bases numbered 12, after V lost 4 bases and J lost 14 bases. This CDR3 spans 13 amino acids. CDR3 nucleotides: TGTGCCAGCAGTTCTAGCGGCGGAGGATGGTTGTATTTT. Its protein is CASSSSGGGWLYF.

The V gene is TRBV13, the J gene TRBJ2-1, with 9 bases that match TRBD2. Germline loops: CDR1 PRHDT, CDR2 FYEKMQ (reference sequence). V trimming: 7 bases; J trimming: 6 bases; junction bases outside the gene matches: 10. This CDR3 is 15 amino acids long. The CDR3, as DNA: TGTGCCAGCACGCGAGGCGGGAGGGCCTCCAATGAGCAGTTCTTC. It yields the protein CASTRGGRASNEQFF.